This T cell receptor (beta chain) was recovered during a study of blood T cell repertoires in COVID-19. As processed by the authors: Nucleated cell number was recorded as an estimate derived from reference gene primer amplification. The assay was immunoSEQ multiplex PCR, and TCRdb's table has in-frame clones only and misses some. D and trimming come from the DNA, and the V and J calls and clone size come from that table. This table holds about 190,000 clones, about 85% found once. This clone was observed once. The CDR3 is 17 residues long. Trimming left V 3 bases short and J 1 base short, with 15 bases between. Germline-derived CDR1 and CDR2 are SNHLY and FYNNEI.

Material: peripheral blood. V and J are TRBV2 and TRBJ2-2; a weak D match, TRBD1 (7 bases). This TCR derives from a man younger than 45 with acute or convalescent COVID-19. Here the CDR3 DNA reads TGTGCCAGCAGTGAGGAGGGGGCAAATAGGAACACCGGGGAGCTGTTTTTT. Translation gives CASSEEGANRNTGELFF.